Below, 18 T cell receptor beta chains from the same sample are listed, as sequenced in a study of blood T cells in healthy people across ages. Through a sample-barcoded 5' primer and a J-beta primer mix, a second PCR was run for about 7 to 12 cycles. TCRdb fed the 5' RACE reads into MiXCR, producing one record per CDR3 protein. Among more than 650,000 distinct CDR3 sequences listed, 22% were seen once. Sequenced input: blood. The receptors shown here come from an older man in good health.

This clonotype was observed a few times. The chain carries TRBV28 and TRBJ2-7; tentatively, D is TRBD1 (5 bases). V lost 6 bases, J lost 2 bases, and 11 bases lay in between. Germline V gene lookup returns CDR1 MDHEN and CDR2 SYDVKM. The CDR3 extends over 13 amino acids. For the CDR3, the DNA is TGTGCCAGCAGGTTACCAGGGCCCTACGAGCAGTACTTC. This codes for CASRLPGPYEQYF.

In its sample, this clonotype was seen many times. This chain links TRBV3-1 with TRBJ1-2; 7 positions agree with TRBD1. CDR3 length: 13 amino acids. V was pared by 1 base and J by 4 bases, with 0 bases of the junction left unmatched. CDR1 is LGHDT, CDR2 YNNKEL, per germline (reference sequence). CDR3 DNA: TGTGCCAGCAGCCAAGGGACAGGCTATGGCTACACCTTC. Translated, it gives CASSQGTGYGYTF. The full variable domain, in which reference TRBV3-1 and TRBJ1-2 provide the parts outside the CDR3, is DTAVSQTPKYLVTQMGNDKSIKCEQNLGHDTMYWYKQDSKKFLKIMFSYNNKELIINETVPNRFSPKSPDKAHLNLHINSLELGDSAVYFCASSQGTGYGYTFGSGTRLTVV.

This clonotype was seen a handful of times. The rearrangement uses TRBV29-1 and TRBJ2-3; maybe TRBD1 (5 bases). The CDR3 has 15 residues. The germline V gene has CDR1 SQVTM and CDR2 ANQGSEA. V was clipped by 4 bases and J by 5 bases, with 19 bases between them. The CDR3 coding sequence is TGCAGCGTTGTTAGTGCTTGGGGCAGCCAAGATACGCAGTATTTT. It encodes CSVVSAWGSQDTQYF.

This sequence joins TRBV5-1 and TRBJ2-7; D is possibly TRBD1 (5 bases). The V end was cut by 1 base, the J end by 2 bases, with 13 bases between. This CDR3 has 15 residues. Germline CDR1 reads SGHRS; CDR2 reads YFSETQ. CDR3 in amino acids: CASSLIAGSPYEQYF. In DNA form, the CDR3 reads TGCGCCAGCAGCTTGATAGCAGGGTCACCCTACGAGCAGTACTTC.

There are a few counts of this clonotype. DNA of the CDR3: TGTGCCAGCAGAAAGGACGGGGGGGTTCAGCCCCAGCATTTT. Protein: CASRKDGGVQPQHF. This chain links TRBV6-5 with TRBJ1-5; perhaps TRBD1 as D (5 bases). The V gene lost 6 bases and the J gene lost 6 bases, with 15 bases spanning the gap. The germline V gene has CDR1 MNHEY and CDR2 SVGAGI. The CDR3 is 14 residues long.

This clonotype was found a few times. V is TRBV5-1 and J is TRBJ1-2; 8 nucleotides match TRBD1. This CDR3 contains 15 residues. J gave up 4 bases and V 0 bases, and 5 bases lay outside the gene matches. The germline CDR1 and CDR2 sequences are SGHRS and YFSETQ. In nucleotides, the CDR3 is TGCGCCAGCAGCTTGGACAGCGGACAGGGCTATGGCTACACCTTC. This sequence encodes CASSLDSGQGYGYTF.

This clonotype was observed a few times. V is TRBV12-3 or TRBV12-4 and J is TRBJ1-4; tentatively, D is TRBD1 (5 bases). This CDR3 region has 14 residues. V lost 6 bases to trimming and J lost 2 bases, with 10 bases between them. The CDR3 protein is CASSPGSTNEKLFF. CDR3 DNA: TGTGCCAGCAGCCCAGGGTCCACTAATGAAAAACTGTTTTTT.

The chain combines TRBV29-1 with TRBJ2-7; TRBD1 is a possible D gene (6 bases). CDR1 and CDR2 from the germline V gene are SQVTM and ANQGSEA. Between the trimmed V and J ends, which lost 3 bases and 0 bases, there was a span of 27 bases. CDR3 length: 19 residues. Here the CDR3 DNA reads TGCAGCGTTGATTGTCTGGGTACGCGGGTCATGGGGGCCTCCTACGAGCAGTACGTC. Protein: CSVDCLGTRVMGASYEQYV.

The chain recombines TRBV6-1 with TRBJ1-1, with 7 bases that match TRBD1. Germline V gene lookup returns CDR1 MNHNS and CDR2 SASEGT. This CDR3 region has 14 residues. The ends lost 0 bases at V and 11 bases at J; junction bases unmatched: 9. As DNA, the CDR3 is TGTGCCAGCAGTGAAGCGGGTGAAAGGGGGCTGGCTTTCTTT. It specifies CASSEAGERGLAFF.

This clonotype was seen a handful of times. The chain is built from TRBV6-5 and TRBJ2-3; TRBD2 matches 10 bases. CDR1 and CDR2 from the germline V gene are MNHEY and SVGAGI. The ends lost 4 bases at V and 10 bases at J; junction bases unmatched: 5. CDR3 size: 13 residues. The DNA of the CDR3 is TGTGCCAGCAGTTTTCTAGCGGGGGCGGCGCAGTATTTT. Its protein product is CASSFLAGAAQYF.

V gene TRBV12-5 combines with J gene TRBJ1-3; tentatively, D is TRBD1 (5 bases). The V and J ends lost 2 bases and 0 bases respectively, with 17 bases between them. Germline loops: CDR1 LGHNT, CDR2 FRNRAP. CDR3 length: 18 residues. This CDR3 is CASGLTTSGRSSGNTIYF. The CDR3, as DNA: TGTGCTAGTGGTTTGACGACTTCAGGGCGGTCCTCTGGAAACACCATATATTTT.

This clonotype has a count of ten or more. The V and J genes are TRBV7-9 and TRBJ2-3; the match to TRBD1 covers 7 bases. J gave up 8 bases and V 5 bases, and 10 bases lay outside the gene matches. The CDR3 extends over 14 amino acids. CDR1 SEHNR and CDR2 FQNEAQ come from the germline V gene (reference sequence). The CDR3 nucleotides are TGTGCCAGCAGCCGCCGACAGGGTCTCCTTACGCAGTATTTT. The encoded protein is CASSRRQGLLTQYF.

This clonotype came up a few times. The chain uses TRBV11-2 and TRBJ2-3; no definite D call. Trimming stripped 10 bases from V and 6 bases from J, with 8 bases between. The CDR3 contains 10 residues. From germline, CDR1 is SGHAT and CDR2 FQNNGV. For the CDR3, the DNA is TGTGCCACCCAAGGGGATACGCAGTATTTT. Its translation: CATQGDTQYF. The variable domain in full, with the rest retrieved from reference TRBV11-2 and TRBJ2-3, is EAGVAQSPRYKIIEKRQSVAFWCNPISGHATLYWYQQILGQGPKLLIQFQNNGVVDDSQLPKDRFSAERLKGVDSTLKIQPAKLEDSAVYLCATQGDTQYFGPGTRLTVL.

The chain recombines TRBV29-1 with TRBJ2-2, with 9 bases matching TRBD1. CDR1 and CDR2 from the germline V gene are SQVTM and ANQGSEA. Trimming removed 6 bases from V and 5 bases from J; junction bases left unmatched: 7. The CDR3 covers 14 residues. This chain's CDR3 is CSVQLTGGTGELFF. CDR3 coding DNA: TGCAGCGTCCAACTGACAGGGGGAACCGGGGAGCTGTTTTTT.

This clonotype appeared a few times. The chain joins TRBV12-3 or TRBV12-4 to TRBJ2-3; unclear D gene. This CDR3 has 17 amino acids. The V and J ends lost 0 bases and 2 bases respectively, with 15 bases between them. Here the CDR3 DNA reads TGTGCCAGCAGTTTAGCGCCGGTCGAACGCGACACAGATACGCAGTATTTT. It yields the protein CASSLAPVERDTDTQYF.

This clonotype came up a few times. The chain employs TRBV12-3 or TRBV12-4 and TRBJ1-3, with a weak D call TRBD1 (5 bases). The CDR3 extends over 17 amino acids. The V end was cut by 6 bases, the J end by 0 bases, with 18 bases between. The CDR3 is CASSPQLGVASGNTIYF. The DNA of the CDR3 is TGTGCCAGCAGCCCTCAACTGGGGGTGGCCTCTGGAAACACCATATATTTT.

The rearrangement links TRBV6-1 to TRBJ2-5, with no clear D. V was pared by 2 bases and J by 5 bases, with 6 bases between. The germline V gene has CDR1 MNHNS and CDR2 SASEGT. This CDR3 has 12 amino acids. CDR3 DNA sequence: TGTGCCAGCAGTGAATTGTTGGAGACCCAGTACTTC. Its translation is CASSELLETQYF.

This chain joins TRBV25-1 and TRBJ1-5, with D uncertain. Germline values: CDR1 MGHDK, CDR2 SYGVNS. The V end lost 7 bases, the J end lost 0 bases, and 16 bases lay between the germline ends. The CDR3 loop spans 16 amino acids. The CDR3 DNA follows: TGTGCCAGCATGTGCCCGGCCCTTTATAGCAATCAGCCCCAGCATTTT. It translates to CASMCPALYSNQPQHF.